The 18 T cell receptor beta chains listed next were all sequenced from one sample in a study of T-cell reconstitution after alpha-beta-depleted transplantation in children. The TCRbeta library was prepared with unique molecular identifiers. Using its own MiXCR run on the PCR reads, TCRdb lists one record per CDR3 protein. The top ten clones hold less than 4% of a sample with approximately 510,000 distinct CDR3 sequences, about 17% of them seen once. The material was PBMCs from the stem cell graft donor, obtained from the stem cell graft. These receptors came from a human donor who donated a stem cell graft to a child with acute lymphoblastic leukemia.

To note about this clonotype: Sequence at one end of the junction differs from germline and may be a read error. The V gene is TRBV19, the J gene TRBJ1-1, with D perhaps matching TRBD1 (6 bases). The CDR3 consists of 16 residues. Germline CDR1 LNHDA, CDR2 SQIVND (reference sequence). The CDR3 sequence is CAISSRGQILNTEAFF. The CDR3 coding sequence is TGTGCCATTAGTTCTCGAGGACAGATCTTGAACACTGAAGCTTTCTTT.

This clonotype was recorded a few times. The rearrangement links TRBV27 to TRBJ1-6, with 8 bases aligning to TRBD1. V lost 4 bases to trimming and J lost 9 bases; unmatched junction nucleotides: 11. CDR1 and CDR2 (germline): MNHEY, SMNVEV (reference sequence). This CDR3 region has 16 residues. CDR3 coding DNA: TGTGCCAGCAGTTATACCGGGACAGGTAGACGTTCACCCCTCCACTTT. It yields the protein CASSYTGTGRRSPLHF.

The rearrangement links TRBV24-1 to TRBJ1-1; D possibly corresponds to TRBD1 (5 bases). Germline assignment: CDR1 KGHDR and CDR2 SFDVKD. The V end was cut by 1 base, the J end by 2 bases, with 7 bases between. CDR3 size: 14 residues. The CDR3 region has the DNA TGTGCCACCAGTGATTTACAGGAAAACACTGAAGCTTTCTTT. Translated, it gives CATSDLQENTEAFF.

The rearrangement uses TRBV4-1 and TRBJ2-1, with D tentatively TRBD1 or TRBD2 (6 bases each). V was clipped by 0 bases and J by 9 bases, with 18 bases between them. The CDR3 spans 16 residues. Germline loops: CDR1 MGHRA, CDR2 YSYEKL. CDR3 DNA: TGCGCCAGCAGCCAAGAAGGGCACTATCGGGGGCTTGAGCAGTTCTTC. Amino acids: CASSQEGHYRGLEQFF.

This clonotype was seen only a few times. The rearrangement uses TRBV6-1 and TRBJ2-3, with 7 bases fitting TRBD1. Germline loops: CDR1 MNHNS, CDR2 SASEGT. Losses at the gene ends were 8 bases for V and 1 base for J; bases not matched to a gene: 18. The CDR3 is 18 amino acids. The DNA for the CDR3 is TGTGCCAGCGGACAGGTGGTTCTCCCAGCGGAGCGCACAGATACGCAGTATTTT. It yields the protein CASGQVVLPAERTDTQYF.

This clonotype was seen only a few times. The chain uses TRBV4-1 and TRBJ2-7; 11 nucleotides agree with TRBD2. With 0 bases clipped from V and 6 bases from J, the junction kept 4 bases outside the gene matches. The CDR3 length is 15 residues. Germline V gene lookup returns CDR1 MGHRA and CDR2 YSYEKL. The CDR3 DNA is TGCGCCAGCAGCCAAGAGTACCTAGCGGGAGGCGAGCAGTACTTC. The encoded protein is CASSQEYLAGGEQYF.

The chain employs TRBV6-5 and TRBJ1-1, with D hard to call. CDR3 size: 15 residues. V lost 0 bases to trimming and J lost 0 bases, with 8 bases between them. Per germline, CDR1 MNHEY and CDR2 SVGAGI. The CDR3 reads CASSYSRTVNTEAFF. The DNA of the CDR3 is TGTGCCAGCAGTTACTCGAGGACCGTGAACACTGAAGCTTTCTTT.

This clonotype was seen just once. One end of the junction is discordant with germline, which a read error may explain. The chain recombines TRBV5-1 with TRBJ1-4, with 7 bases lining up with TRBD1. The CDR3 has 15 residues. Germline V lookup: CDR1 SGHRS, CDR2 YFSETQ. CDR3: CASTLQGSTNEKLFF. CDR3 in DNA: TGCGCCAGCACGCTACAGGGGTCAACTAACGAAAAACTGTTTTTT.

In DNA, the CDR3 is TGTGCCACCAGCAGAGATGGACTAGCGGGAGAAAGAGATACGCAGTATTTT. Its protein is CATSRDGLAGERDTQYF. V is TRBV15 and J is TRBJ2-3; 13 bases are shared with TRBD2. Germline lookup yields CDR1 LNHNV and CDR2 YYDKDF (reference sequence). This CDR3 is built from 17 residues. After removal of 0 bases from V and 5 bases from J, the junction contained 5 bases not matched to a gene.

This clonotype was counted only a few times. The rearrangement links TRBV5-1 to TRBJ1-1; TRBD1 matches 9 bases. Trimming removed 4 bases from V and 0 bases from J; junction bases left unmatched: 7. The CDR3 loop spans 16 amino acids. Germline loops: CDR1 SGHRS, CDR2 YFSETQ. In nucleotides, the CDR3 is TGCGCCAGCAGCCCGGGACAGGGAGTCATGAACACTGAAGCTTTCTTT. Its translation is CASSPGQGVMNTEAFF.

This clonotype came up a few times. This rearrangement joins TRBV11-2 to TRBJ2-7; 12 bases fit TRBD2. V lost 1 base, J lost 7 bases, and 5 bases stayed unmatched. Germline lookup yields CDR1 SGHAT and CDR2 FQNNGV. The CDR3 runs to 15 residues. CDR3 amino acids: CASSLGLAGAGEQYF. The CDR3 DNA reads as TGTGCCAGCAGCTTAGGACTAGCGGGAGCGGGGGAGCAGTACTTC. Complete variable domain (other parts from reference TRBV11-2 and TRBJ2-7): EAGVAQSPRYKIIEKRQSVAFWCNPISGHATLYWYQQILGQGPKLLIQFQNNGVVDDSQLPKDRFSAERLKGVDSTLKIQPAKLEDSAVYLCASSLGLAGAGEQYFGPGTRLTVT.

The chain carries TRBV11-1 and TRBJ1-2, with 10 bases fitting TRBD1. Trimming removed 4 bases from V and 1 base from J; junction bases left unmatched: 18. This CDR3 is 20 amino acids long. The germline CDR1 and CDR2 sequences are SGHAT and FQDESV (reference sequence). The CDR3 sequence: CASSSPRRGQGNPFNYGYTF. CDR3 coding DNA: TGTGCCAGCAGCTCCCCCCGGCGGGGACAGGGGAACCCCTTTAACTATGGCTACACCTTC.

This clonotype was seen a few times. The rearrangement joins TRBV11-1 to TRBJ2-4; tentatively, D is TRBD2 (6 bases). CDR1 SGHAT and CDR2 FQDESV come from the germline V gene (reference sequence). The CDR3 has 18 amino acids. V lost 2 bases and J 1 base, leaving 18 bases between the germline ends. CDR3: CASSLSVLAGRAKNIQYF. In nucleotides, the CDR3 is TGTGCCAGCAGCTTATCCGTATTGGCGGGAAGGGCCAAAAACATTCAGTACTTC.

A few counts support this clonotype. The chain is built from TRBV12-3 or TRBV12-4 and TRBJ2-1; 7 bases line up with TRBD2. This CDR3 is built from 14 residues. The junction had 5 bases not matched to a gene; V was cut back by 3 bases and J by 6 bases. DNA for the CDR3: TGTGCCAGCAGTTTGACAGCGGGGTCCAATGAGCAGTTCTTC. Translated: CASSLTAGSNEQFF.

The rearrangement links TRBV21-1 to TRBJ2-4. TRBV21-1 corresponds to a pseudogene. The length of the CDR3 is 15 residues. CDR3 in amino acids: CASSKSMRAKNIQYF. CDR3 sequence (DNA): TGTGCCAGCAGCAAATCGATGAGAGCCAAAAACATTCAGTACTTC.

This chain links TRBV4-1 with TRBJ1-2, with D unclear. Per germline, CDR1 MGHRA and CDR2 YSYEKL. The CDR3 contains 16 residues. The germline V and J ends were trimmed by 0 bases and 0 bases, with 11 bases remaining between them. The CDR3 nucleotides are TGCGCCAGCAGCCAAGAGGAGCAGACTACTAACTATGGCTACACCTTC. Its translation: CASSQEEQTTNYGYTF.

This sequence joins TRBV5-6 and TRBJ1-2; D is uncertain. Germline CDR1 and CDR2: SGHDT and YYEEEE. The V end lost 3 bases, the J end lost 4 bases, and 16 bases lay between the germline ends. This CDR3 is 15 amino acids long. This CDR3 is CASSWVRAVLYGYTF. CDR3 DNA sequence: TGTGCCAGCAGCTGGGTGAGGGCAGTGCTCTATGGCTACACCTTC.

The chain is built from TRBV5-1 and TRBJ2-1; D may be TRBD1 (5 bases). The ends were cut back, 4 bases at V and 7 bases at J, with 9 bases in the middle. This CDR3 comprises 12 residues. CDR1 is SGHRS and CDR2 is YFSETQ in the germline V gene. The CDR3 protein is CASSPKGNEQFF. The CDR3, as DNA: TGCGCCAGCAGCCCGAAGGGGAATGAGCAGTTCTTC.